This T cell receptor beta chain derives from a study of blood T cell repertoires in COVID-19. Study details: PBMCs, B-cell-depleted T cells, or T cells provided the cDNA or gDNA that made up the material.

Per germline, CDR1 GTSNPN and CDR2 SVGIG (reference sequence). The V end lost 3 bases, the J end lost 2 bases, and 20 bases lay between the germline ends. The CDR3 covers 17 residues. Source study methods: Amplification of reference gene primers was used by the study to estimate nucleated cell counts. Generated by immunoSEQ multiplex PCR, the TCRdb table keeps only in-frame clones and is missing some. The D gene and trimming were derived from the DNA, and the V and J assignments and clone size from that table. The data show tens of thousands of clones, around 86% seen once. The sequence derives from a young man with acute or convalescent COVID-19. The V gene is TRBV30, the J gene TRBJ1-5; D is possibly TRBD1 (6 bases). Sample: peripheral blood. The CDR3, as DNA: TGTGCCTGGAGCCTCGGGCAGGGGATTTTGGGCAATCAGCCCCAGCATTTT. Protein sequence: CAWSLGQGILGNQPQHF.